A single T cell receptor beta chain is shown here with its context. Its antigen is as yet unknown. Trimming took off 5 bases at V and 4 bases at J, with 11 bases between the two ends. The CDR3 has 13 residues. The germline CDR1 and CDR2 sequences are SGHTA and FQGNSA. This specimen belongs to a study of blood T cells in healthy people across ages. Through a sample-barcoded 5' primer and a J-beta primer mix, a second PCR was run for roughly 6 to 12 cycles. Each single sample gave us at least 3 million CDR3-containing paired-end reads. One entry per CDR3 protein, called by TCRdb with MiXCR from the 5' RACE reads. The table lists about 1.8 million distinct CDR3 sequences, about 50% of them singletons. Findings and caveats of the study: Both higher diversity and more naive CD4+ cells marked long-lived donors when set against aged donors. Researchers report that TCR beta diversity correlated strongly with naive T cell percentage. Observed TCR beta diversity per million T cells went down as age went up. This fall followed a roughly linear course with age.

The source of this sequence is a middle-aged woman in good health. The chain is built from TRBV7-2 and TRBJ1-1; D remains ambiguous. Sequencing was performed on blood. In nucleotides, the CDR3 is TGTGCCAGCAGCCGGGATTTAAGCACTGAAGCTTTCTTT. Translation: CASSRDLSTEAFF.